The 5 T cell receptor beta chains below all came from one sample that was sequenced in a study of pediatric ulcerative colitis. TCRdb keeps only in-frame clones here, not all; method: immunoSEQ multiplex PCR. Of tens of thousands of clones detected, roughly four fifths appear once; the ten largest clones hold approximately 4.5%. Sequencing was performed on blood. These receptors all stem from a boy aged 10-17 years with severe ulcerative colitis.

This chain joins TRBV2 and TRBJ2-7, with D possibly matching TRBD2 (6 bases). V was clipped by 6 bases and J by 5 bases, with 14 bases between them. This CDR3 region has 13 residues. The germline CDR1 and CDR2 sequences are SNHLY and FYNNEI. The CDR3 DNA reads TGTGCCAGCAGGTTGGGGGGTTTCAACGAGCAGTACTTC. This encodes CASRLGGFNEQYF.

V and J are TRBV27 and TRBJ2-7; D is unclear. The CDR3 runs to 13 residues. Trimming pared 2 bases from V and 3 bases from J, leaving 8 bases between. The germline CDR1 and CDR2 sequences are MNHEY and SMNVEV (reference sequence). CDR3 bases: TGTGCCAGCAGTTTAGCCCCAATCTACGAGCAGTACTTC. This codes for CASSLAPIYEQYF.

V usage is TRBV7-9 and J usage is TRBJ2-3; D gene unclear. CDR1 is SEHNR, CDR2 FQNEAQ, per germline (reference sequence). This CDR3 is built from 13 residues. Trimming shortened V by 1 base and J by 6 bases, and 8 bases separated the two germline ends. CDR3 sequence: CASSLVGYDTQYF. In DNA, the CDR3 is TGTGCCAGCAGCTTAGTTGGGTACGATACGCAGTATTTT.

The chain's CDR3 is CASSLRGYEQFF. CDR3 in DNA: TGTGCCAGCAGCTTAAGGGGATATGAGCAGTTCTTC. The chain links TRBV11-3 to TRBJ2-1; D perhaps matches TRBD1 (5 bases). CDR3 length: 12 residues. Trimming removed 2 bases from V and 8 bases from J, with 7 bases in between. Germline V gene lookup returns CDR1 SGHNT and CDR2 YENEEA. The full variable domain, with the rest looked up from reference TRBV11-3 and TRBJ2-1, is EAGVVQSPRYKIIEKKQPVAFWCNPISGHNTLYWYLQNLGQGPELLIRYENEEAVDDSQLPKDRFSAERLKGVDSTLKIQPAELGDSAVYLCASSLRGYEQFFGPGTRLTVL.

This clone has just one count. V gene TRBV4-3 combines with J gene TRBJ2-2; D is unresolved. V was clipped by 6 bases and J by 1 base, with 9 bases between them. The CDR3 runs to 14 residues. Per the germline V gene, CDR1 is LGHNA and CDR2 is YSLEER. CDR3 nucleotides: TGCGCCAGCAGACAGTACGAGAACACCGGGGAGCTGTTTTTT. Protein product: CASRQYENTGELFF.